The 10 T cell receptor beta chains below all came from one sample that was sequenced in a study of T cell repertoires in cytomegalovirus infection. TCRdb redid the calling of the reads with MiXCR, one entry per CDR3 protein. The sample gives fewer than 300,000 distinct CDR3 sequences, roughly 26% of which show up once; approximately 15% is in the top ten. The sample taken for sequencing was PBMCs. The receptors were sampled from a human donor in good health (CMV status not recorded). Some clones in this sample may be carry-over from other donors' samples.

The V and J genes are TRBV11-2 and TRBJ2-2; D may be TRBD1 (6 bases). V was pared by 3 bases and J by 7 bases, with 15 bases between. The CDR3 extends over 15 amino acids. CDR1 is SGHAT, CDR2 FQNNGV, per germline. In DNA, the CDR3 is TGTGCCAGCAGCTTCACCGGGACATCGGGCGGGGAGCTGTTTTTT. It translates to CASSFTGTSGGELFF.

This clonotype showed up many times. The gene calls are TRBV7-2 and TRBJ2-7; 7 nucleotides align to TRBD2. This CDR3 region has 14 residues. Germline CDR1 SGHTA, CDR2 FQGNSA. After removal of 0 bases from V and 3 bases from J, the junction contained 2 bases not matched to a gene. CDR3 bases: TGTGCCAGCAGCTTAGCGGGAGGGCACTACGAGCAGTACTTC. This encodes CASSLAGGHYEQYF. Drawing the rest from reference TRBV7-2 and TRBJ2-7, the complete variable domain is GAGVSQSPSNKVTEKGKDVELRCDPISGHTALYWYRQSLGQGLEFLIYFQGNSAPDKSGLPSDRFSAERTGGSVSTLTIQRTQQEDSAVYLCASSLAGGHYEQYFGPGTRLTVT.

The CDR3 coding sequence is TGTGCCAGCAACAATATCCGGGACAGGGATGACTATGGCTACACCTTC. Amino acid sequence: CASNNIRDRDDYGYTF. This chain joins TRBV6-6 and TRBJ1-2, with 9 bases matching TRBD1. The germline gives CDR1 MNHNY, CDR2 SVGAGI (reference sequence). This CDR3 is built from 16 residues. The V and J ends lost 7 bases and 3 bases, in that order; junction bases with no gene match: 12.

This clonotype was counted at least ten times. The chain joins TRBV11-2 to TRBJ2-5; possibly TRBD2 for D (6 bases). The CDR3 loop spans 15 amino acids. Germline V gene sequence: CDR1 SGHAT, CDR2 FQNNGV. With 5 bases removed from V and 4 bases from J, the gap between germline ends came to 17 bases. The CDR3 DNA reads as TGTGCCAGCAGCCCCAGTTCGCGGGGAGGAGAGACCCAGTACTTC. It is translated as CASSPSSRGGETQYF.

The chain joins TRBV7-2 to TRBJ2-7; the D is unclear. The CDR3 consists of 16 residues. CDR1 SGHTA and CDR2 FQGNSA come from the germline V gene. Trimming stripped 2 bases from V and 4 bases from J, with 18 bases between. CDR3: CASSLSGGPFTYEQYF. DNA for the CDR3: TGTGCCAGCAGCTTATCCGGCGGTCCTTTCACATACGAGCAGTACTTC.

This clonotype was counted many times. The chain is built from TRBV24-1 and TRBJ1-2; 11 bases are shared with TRBD1. The CDR3 is 14 amino acids. Germline-derived CDR1 and CDR2 are KGHDR and SFDVKD. The trim removed 4 bases at V and 8 bases at J, leaving 5 bases unmatched. The chain's CDR3 is CATSEGQGAVGYTF. The CDR3 DNA is TGTGCCACCAGTGAAGGACAGGGGGCAGTCGGCTACACCTTC.

In this sample, this clonotype turned up a few times. The chain links TRBV5-1 to TRBJ1-4; 8 bases match TRBD1. This CDR3 comprises 14 residues. Germline lookup yields CDR1 SGHRS and CDR2 YFSETQ. J lost 7 bases, V lost 4 bases, and 6 bases had no gene match. CDR3 loop: CASSGGTGREKLFF. The DNA for the CDR3 is TGCGCCAGCAGCGGTGGGACAGGTCGTGAAAAACTGTTTTTT.

This chain joins TRBV5-3 and TRBJ2-2; 7 nucleotides align to TRBD2. TRBV5-3 qualifies as an ORF whose function is uncertain. CDR3 length: 14 residues. Unmatched junction bases numbered 8, after V lost 8 bases and J lost 4 bases. The chain's CDR3 is CASSAPGGTGELFF. The CDR3 nucleotides read TGTGCCAGCAGCGCTCCGGGAGGCACCGGGGAGCTGTTTTTT.

There are many counts of this clonotype. V usage is TRBV4-1 and J usage is TRBJ1-6; a possible D gene is TRBD1 (5 bases). This CDR3 has 17 amino acids. V lost 1 base and J 5 bases, leaving 15 bases between the germline ends. CDR1 is MGHRA, CDR2 YSYEKL, per germline. CDR3 DNA: TGCGCCAGCAGCCAAGGGGGCGCAGGAATTAATAATTCACCCCTCCACTTT. Its translation: CASSQGGAGINNSPLHF.

In its sample, this clonotype was seen once. The chain is built from TRBV28 and TRBJ1-1; D is undetermined. The germline CDR1 and CDR2 sequences are MDHEN and SYDVKM. Trimming took 5 bases from V and 3 from J, leaving 16 bases between them. This CDR3 spans 15 amino acids. In DNA form, the CDR3 reads TGTGCCAGCAGTCCCCCATTGAGGGTGCACACTGAAGCTTTCTTT. It encodes CASSPPLRVHTEAFF. Full variable domain (rest looked up from reference TRBV28 and TRBJ1-1): DVKVTQSSRYLVKRTGEKVFLECVQDMDHENMFWYRQDPGLGLRLIYFSYDVKMKEKGDIPEGYSVSREKKERFSLILESASTNQTSMYLCASSPPLRVHTEAFFGQGTRLTVV.